The next 30 T cell receptor beta chains were all read from a single sample in a study of shared clonotypes between healthy human individuals. In the naive CD8 group, cells lacked CD45RO and were positively selected for CCR7, so terminally differentiated effector memory CD45RA+ cells were left out. TCRdb's table, derived via immunoSEQ multiplex PCR, lists solely in-frame clones and lacks some. The sample consists of about 2,100,000 clones, about 93% of them appearing once. Sequenced: naive CD8+ T cells from PBMCs. Receptors were obtained from a man between 18 and 35 years old in good health. Some clones in this sample may be carry-over from other donors' samples.

This clone was detected once. This chain connects TRBV28 to TRBJ1-5; D is uncertain. V shed 5 bases and J shed 7 bases, with 21 bases lying between them. The CDR3 is 16 amino acids. Germline V gene data show CDR1 as MDHEN and CDR2 as SYDVKM. The CDR3 DNA follows: TGTGCCAGCAGTCCCCCCTCGGCAGGCCAGCTGCAGCCCCAGCATTTT. Translation: CASSPPSAGQLQPQHF.

Points on this clone: The junction shows a germline mismatch at one end, possibly a read error. The V gene is TRBV2, the J gene TRBJ2-2, with 10 bases fitting TRBD2. The CDR3 contains 15 residues. Germline values: CDR1 SNHLY, CDR2 FYNNEI. DNA of the CDR3: TGTGCCAGCAGTGAACTAGCGGGGGAACACCGGGGAGCTGTTTTT. Translated, it gives CASSELAGEHRGAVF.

The chain links TRBV27 to TRBJ1-4; a possible D gene is TRBD1 (6 bases). The CDR3 consists of 14 residues. The V and J ends lost 6 bases and 3 bases respectively, with 11 bases between them. Germline CDR1 is MNHEY and CDR2 is SMNVEV (reference sequence). The CDR3 sequence: CASRLQGPNEKLFF. CDR3 DNA sequence: TGTGCCAGCAGACTCCAGGGGCCTAATGAAAAACTGTTTTTT.

The chain carries TRBV9 and TRBJ2-5; TRBD2 might be the D (6 bases). Germline CDR1 is SGDLS and CDR2 is YYNGEE. This CDR3 is built from 14 residues. Trimming stripped 3 bases from V and 13 bases from J, with 22 bases between. CDR3 nucleotide sequence: TGTGCCAGCAGCGCCTTCGGAGGGGACTCCTTGGTGTACTTC. Translated: CASSAFGGDSLVYF. The full variable domain, its missing parts supplied by reference TRBV9 and TRBJ2-5, is DSGVTQTPKHLITATGQRVTLRCSPRSGDLSVYWYQQSLDQGLQFLIQYYNGEERAKGNILERFSAQQFPDLHSELNLSSLELGDSALYFCASSAFGGDSLVYFGPGTRLLVL.

The chain has TRBV4-2 and TRBJ1-1; no clear D. The ends were cut back, 3 bases at V and 1 base at J, with 9 bases in the middle. Per germline, CDR1 LGHNA and CDR2 YNFKEQ. This CDR3 is built from 14 residues. The CDR3 sequence: CASSQAGSNTEAFF. In DNA form, the CDR3 reads TGTGCCAGCAGCCAGGCTGGGTCGAACACTGAAGCTTTCTTT.

This rearrangement joins TRBV4-1 to TRBJ1-1, with a tentative D call TRBD1 (6 bases). Germline CDR1 MGHRA, CDR2 YSYEKL. V was trimmed by 1 base and J by 9 bases, leaving 9 bases between them. The CDR3 loop spans 12 amino acids. The chain's CDR3 is CASSQGQDQAFF. The CDR3 nucleotides are TGCGCCAGCAGCCAAGGACAGGATCAAGCTTTCTTT.

V is TRBV28 and J is TRBJ1-2; TRBD1 matches 9 bases. Losses at the gene ends were 5 bases for V and 4 bases for J; bases not matched to a gene: 14. This CDR3 has 17 amino acids. CDR1 and CDR2 (germline): MDHEN, SYDVKM. The CDR3 nucleotides read TGTGCCAGCAGTCTCGGACAGGGGCGCAACAGATTCTATGGCTACACCTTC. Translation: CASSLGQGRNRFYGYTF.

V usage is TRBV19 and J usage is TRBJ1-1; D is possibly TRBD1 (6 bases). This CDR3 is 16 amino acids long. The V and J ends lost 3 bases and 0 bases respectively, with 14 bases between them. Germline V gene data show CDR1 as LNHDA and CDR2 as SQIVND (reference sequence). CDR3 region: CASSIFGGLVNTEAFF. In DNA, the CDR3 is TGTGCCAGTAGTATCTTTGGGGGGCTGGTGAACACTGAAGCTTTCTTT.

This clone was detected only a few times. Distinct nucleotide sequences in the sample also encode this CDR3. The CDR3 nucleotides read TGTGCCAGCAGTTACTCGGGGGAGACCCAGTACTTC. Its translation: CASSYSGETQYF. This sequence joins TRBV6-5 and TRBJ2-5; D not resolved. This CDR3 has 12 amino acids. V lost 0 bases and J lost 5, with 4 bases in between. Germline CDR1 is MNHEY and CDR2 is SVGAGI.

This chain connects TRBV28 to TRBJ1-5, with D hard to call. The CDR3 is made up of 13 amino acids. Germline CDR1 reads MDHEN; CDR2 reads SYDVKM. The CDR3 loop reads CGVARPIVQPQHF. CDR3 coding DNA: TGTGGCGTGGCCAGGCCCATTGTGCAGCCCCAGCATTTT.

J is TRBJ1-4 and V is TRBV6-6; D gene unclear. This CDR3 region has 14 residues. V gave up 7 bases and J gave up 0 bases, with 9 bases separating them. The germline gives CDR1 MNHNY, CDR2 SVGAGI (reference sequence). DNA for the CDR3: TGTGCCAGCACGATCATAGCAACTAATGAAAAACTGTTTTTT. Translation: CASTIIATNEKLFF.

The chain recombines TRBV27 with TRBJ2-7; no reliable D call. The length of the CDR3 is 14 residues. Germline loops: CDR1 MNHEY, CDR2 SMNVEV (reference sequence). V was cut by 3 bases and J by 6 bases, with 15 bases left in between. CDR3 amino acids: CASSFSGPSREQYF. In nucleotides, the CDR3 is TGTGCCAGCAGTTTTTCCGGCCCCAGCCGCGAGCAGTACTTC.

The chain employs TRBV4-1 and TRBJ2-7, with D tentatively TRBD2 (5 bases). Germline V gene data show CDR1 as MGHRA and CDR2 as YSYEKL. Between the trimmed V and J ends, which lost 4 bases and 0 bases, there was a span of 22 bases. CDR3 length: 18 residues. The chain's CDR3 is CASSPRVISASSSYEQYF. CDR3 nucleotides: TGCGCCAGCAGCCCTCGTGTTATTAGCGCGTCTAGCTCCTACGAGCAGTACTTC.

The rearrangement uses TRBV27 and TRBJ2-7; TRBD1 might be the D (6 bases). Germline V lookup: CDR1 MNHEY, CDR2 SMNVEV (reference sequence). With 4 bases removed from V and 4 bases from J, the gap between germline ends came to 14 bases. This CDR3 has 14 amino acids. The CDR3 DNA reads as TGTGCCAGCAGTTATATGGGGGCTCGGTACGAGCAGTACTTC. It codes for CASSYMGARYEQYF.

In its sample, this clone was seen once. In the same sample, other DNA sequences code for this CDR3. The chain uses TRBV28 and TRBJ2-3; D is perhaps TRBD2 (6 bases). V was cut by 6 bases and J by 0 bases, with 13 bases left in between. Germline values: CDR1 MDHEN, CDR2 SYDVKM. This CDR3 is 15 amino acids long. Written as DNA, the CDR3 is TGTGCCAGCAGCTCGACGGGGACTAGCACAGATACGCAGTATTTT. Its translation is CASSSTGTSTDTQYF.

This rearrangement joins TRBV5-5 to TRBJ1-1; D is uncertain. V was cut by 1 base and J by 0 bases, with 7 bases left in between. The CDR3 runs 14 residues. Germline V lookup: CDR1 SGHKS, CDR2 YYEKEE (reference sequence). This CDR3 reads CASSLMTMNTEAFF. For the CDR3, the DNA is TGTGCCAGCAGCTTGATGACTATGAACACTGAAGCTTTCTTT.

Comment on this clone: Within the sample, other DNA sequences also encode this same CDR3. This rearrangement joins TRBV14 to TRBJ2-7; TRBD2 is a possible D gene (5 bases). The V end was cut by 4 bases, the J end by 1 base, with 11 bases between. This CDR3 is 14 amino acids long. The germline V gene encodes CDR1 SGHDN and CDR2 FVKESK. The CDR3 region is CASSPRGFSYEQYF. The CDR3 DNA sequence: TGTGCCAGCAGCCCACGGGGTTTTTCCTACGAGCAGTACTTC.

The CDR3 loop reads CASSWKGPLYEQYF. DNA of the CDR3: TGTGCCAGCAGTTGGAAGGGTCCGCTTTACGAGCAGTACTTC. The V and J genes are TRBV28 and TRBJ2-7; D remains unclear. With 4 bases removed from V and 4 bases from J, the gap between germline ends came to 14 bases. The CDR3 has 14 residues. CDR1 is MDHEN, CDR2 SYDVKM, per germline.

The chain is built from TRBV6-5 and TRBJ2-2; D could derive from TRBD1 or TRBD2 (7 bases each). Germline V gene sequence: CDR1 MNHEY, CDR2 SVGAGI. CDR3 length equals 14 residues. The V end lost 8 bases, the J end lost 5 bases, and 15 bases lay between the germline ends. The CDR3: CASGTGEGTGELFF. The CDR3 nucleotides read TGTGCCAGCGGCACAGGGGAGGGAACCGGGGAGCTGTTTTTT.

The chain uses TRBV4-3 and TRBJ2-3; TRBD2 aligns across 7 bases. V lost 6 bases and J lost 2; bases outside the gene matches: 5. This CDR3 contains 14 residues. The germline V gene has CDR1 LGHNA and CDR2 YSLEER. CDR3 residues: CASRVGGLTDTQYF. The DNA for the CDR3 is TGCGCCAGCAGGGTGGGAGGGCTCACAGATACGCAGTATTTT.

A note on this clone: The same CDR3 is also encoded by other DNA sequences in this sample. V usage is TRBV27 and J usage is TRBJ1-5; D gene ambiguous. Trimming pared 3 bases from V and 0 bases from J, leaving 9 bases between. Germline CDR1 is MNHEY and CDR2 is SMNVEV (reference sequence). This CDR3 is 15 amino acids long. CDR3 DNA: TGTGCCAGCAGTTTCTCTAGCGATAGCAATCAGCCCCAGCATTTT. Translating it yields CASSFSSDSNQPQHF.

The V call is TRBV7-6, the J call TRBJ2-7, with 10 bases lining up with TRBD1. Unmatched junction bases numbered 12, after V lost 5 bases and J lost 2 bases. There are 17 residues in the CDR3. The V gene's germline CDR1 is SGHVS and CDR2 FNYEAQ. For the CDR3, the DNA is TGTGCCAGCAGCCTCTCCTCCGGGACAGGGGTCCCCTACGAGCAGTACTTC. It codes for CASSLSSGTGVPYEQYF.

The V gene is TRBV7-9, the J gene TRBJ2-7; D possibly matches TRBD1 or TRBD2 (5 bases each). This CDR3 comprises 16 residues. Germline V gene lookup returns CDR1 SEHNR and CDR2 FQNEAQ (reference sequence). V was pared by 5 bases and J by 2 bases, with 19 bases between. CDR3 sequence: CASSARRDGATYEQYF. In nucleotides, the CDR3 is TGTGCCAGCAGCGCTCGCCGGGACGGGGCCACCTACGAGCAGTACTTC.

The V gene is TRBV5-5, the J gene TRBJ1-1; maybe TRBD1 (5 bases). The CDR3 has 15 amino acids. Deletions cut 1 base from V and 6 bases from J, with 16 bases between. Germline loops: CDR1 SGHKS, CDR2 YYEKEE (reference sequence). CDR3 region: CASSLWEGKRAEAFF. CDR3 coding DNA: TGTGCCAGCAGCTTGTGGGAGGGGAAGAGGGCTGAAGCTTTCTTT.

The rearrangement uses TRBV6-5 and TRBJ2-7, with D possibly being TRBD1 (5 bases). V lost 6 bases, J lost 6 bases, and 12 bases lay in between. The CDR3 runs 12 residues. In germline, CDR1 is MNHEY, CDR2 SVGAGI. CDR3 loop: CASSSGLFEQYF. The CDR3 nucleotides read TGTGCCAGCAGCTCAGGGTTGTTCGAGCAGTACTTC.

This clone was counted a single time. The J gene is TRBJ1-5, the V gene TRBV28; no definite D call. This CDR3 is built from 14 residues. Trimming took 10 bases from V and 0 from J, leaving 13 bases between them. Germline assignment: CDR1 MDHEN and CDR2 SYDVKM. The chain's CDR3 is CATSTFFSNQPQHF. The CDR3 DNA follows: TGTGCCACCTCCACCTTTTTTAGCAATCAGCCCCAGCATTTT. Full variable domain (outside the CDR3, taken from reference TRBV28 and TRBJ1-5): DVKVTQSSRYLVKRTGEKVFLECVQDMDHENMFWYRQDPGLGLRLIYFSYDVKMKEKGDIPEGYSVSREKKERFSLILESASTNQTSMYLCATSTFFSNQPQHFGDGTRLSIL.

The V gene is TRBV6-5, the J gene TRBJ2-5; D might be TRBD1 or TRBD2, each matching 5 bases. The last part of the DNA fits TRBJ2-7 better; the J call may be wrong. The CDR3 totals 13 residues. Germline CDR1 is MNHEY and CDR2 is SVGAGI. The DNA of the CDR3 is TGTGCCAGCAGTCAACGGGGCCCGAACGAGCAGTACTTC. Protein product: CASSQRGPNEQYF.

This clone was observed once. The J gene is TRBJ2-1, the V gene TRBV18, with D perhaps given as TRBD1 or TRBD2 (5 bases each). The germline CDR1 and CDR2 sequences are KGHSH and LQKENI. Trimming stripped 4 bases from V and 6 bases from J, with 16 bases between. This CDR3 spans 15 amino acids. The CDR3 nucleotides are TGTGCCAGCTCACTACCGGGACCCATCACCAATGAGCAGTTCTTC. Its translation is CASSLPGPITNEQFF.

The rearrangement links TRBV29-1 to TRBJ1-2; 7 nucleotides align to TRBD1. This CDR3 is 14 amino acids long. Germline V lookup: CDR1 SQVTM, CDR2 ANQGSEA. Trimming took 5 bases from V and 0 from J; bases not matched to a gene: 6. CDR3 sequence (DNA): TGCAGCGTTTTAATAGGGGGCCCTAACTATGGCTACACCTTC. Residues: CSVLIGGPNYGYTF.

The chain couples TRBV19 to TRBJ2-5; TRBD2 is a possible D gene (6 bases). Trimming stripped 4 bases from V and 2 bases from J, with 17 bases between. This CDR3 is built from 16 residues. Germline-derived CDR1 and CDR2 are LNHDA and SQIVND (reference sequence). As DNA, the CDR3 is TGTGCCAGTAGTAACTACGGGGGTTTACTACAAGAGACCCAGTACTTC. It codes for CASSNYGGLLQETQYF.